A selection of T cell receptor beta chains follows, all from one sample in a study of blood T cell repertoires in COVID-19. Assay used: immunoSEQ multiplex PCR; TCRdb lists only in-frame clones, some missing. The table lists tens of thousands of clones, approximately 90% of them singletons. The sample consisted of peripheral blood. These receptors all come from a man aged 35 to 55 with acute or convalescent COVID-19. Each CDR3 is given with its conserved first and last residue. A D gene is named only where the DNA matches it firmly. Where a row states a size, it is once, few, many or the class of an expanded clone; other rows omit it.

J gene	D gene	clone size	CDR3 length	V gene	CDR3 DNA	CDR3 protein
TRBJ1-2	-	-	13	TRBV6-6	TGTGCCAGCACCCTGGAGGCGTACTATGGCTACACCTTC	CASTLEAYYGYTF
TRBJ1-2	-	-	16	TRBV5-1	TGCGCCAGCAGAGTTGCACTCTCTACTGTTGACTATGGCTACACCTTC	CASRVALSTVDYGYTF
TRBJ2-2	-	-	14	TRBV20-1	TGCAGTGCTAGTTACATAGCCGGCACCGGGGAGCTGTTTTTT	CSASYIAGTGELFF
TRBJ2-1	-	-	15	TRBV9	TGTGCCAGCAGCGTCCAGGGGCAGCCCTACAATGAGCAGTTCTTC	CASSVQGQPYNEQFF
TRBJ1-5	-	-	14	TRBV24-1	TGTGCCACCGGGGGCTCAGGGGGCAATCAGCCCCAGCATTTT	CATGGSGGNQPQHF
TRBJ1-2	-	once	15	TRBV7-8	TGTGCCAGCAGCTGGGGGGGCCTGACCCCCGGAGGCTACACCTTC	CASSWGGLTPGGYTF
TRBJ1-2	-	-	15	TRBV9	TGTGCCAGCAGCATCCAGGACGGGAGGCAGAGCGGCTACACCTTC	CASSIQDGRQSGYTF
TRBJ2-5	TRBD2	-	15	TRBV7-2	TGTGCCAGCAGCTTGGACGGGAGGCGGGGGGAGACCCAGTACTTC	CASSLDGRRGETQYF
TRBJ2-1	TRBD1	-	15	TRBV24-1	TGTGCCACCAGTGATGTCCCGGGACAGGGCAATGAGCAGTTCTTC	CATSDVPGQGNEQFF
TRBJ1-1	TRBD1	-	15	TRBV14	TGTGCCAGCAGGCGGACAGGATCCATGAACACTGAAGCTTTCTTT	CASRRTGSMNTEAFF
TRBJ1-4	-	-	15	TRBV9	TGTGCCAGCAGCGTAGCGGCGGACTATAATGAAAAACTGTTTTTT	CASSVAADYNEKLFF
TRBJ2-7	TRBD2	-	14	TRBV19	TGTGCCAGTAGTCCCGGACTAGCGGGATACGAGCAGTACTTC	CASSPGLAGYEQYF
TRBJ2-3	TRBD2	-	14	TRBV27	TGTGCCAGCAGGACTAGCGGGAGCGTAGATACGCAGTATTTT	CASRTSGSVDTQYF
TRBJ1-2	-	-	15	TRBV19	TGTGCCAGTAGTATGTTAACAGGAATAAGGGGTGGCTACACCTTC	CASSMLTGIRGGYTF
TRBJ2-1	TRBD2	once	17	TRBV2	TGTGCCAGCAGGGGGACTAGCGGGAGTCGTAGGTTGAATGAGCAGTTCTTC	CASRGTSGSRRLNEQFF
TRBJ1-1	TRBD1	-	15	TRBV11-2	TGTGCCAGCAGCTTATCAACAGGGGTAGGGACTGAAGCTTTCTTT	CASSLSTGVGTEAFF
TRBJ2-5	-	once	14	TRBV13	TGTGCCAGCAGCTTAGGGGACACAAAAGAGACCCAGTACTTC	CASSLGDTKETQYF
TRBJ2-6	-	-	15	TRBV5-6	TGTGCCAGCAGCTTTAGGAGGGTAGGGGCCAACGTCCTGACTTTC	CASSFRRVGANVLTF
TRBJ2-7	-	once	13	TRBV25-1	TGTGCCAGCAGTGAGACAGGAGCTCGGGAGCAGTACTTC	CASSETGAREQYF
TRBJ1-4	-	once	15	TRBV12-5	TGTGCTAGTGGTTTGGAACGGAGGACTAATGAAAAACTGTTTTTT	CASGLERRTNEKLFF
TRBJ2-7	-	-	15	TRBV28	TGTGCCAGCAGTTTACTCGGCGGGTTAGCCTACGAGCAGTACTTC	CASSLLGGLAYEQYF
TRBJ2-1	-	-	13	TRBV30	TGTGCCTGGAGTGTGGGAGCCTACAATGAGCAGTTCTTC	CAWSVGAYNEQFF
TRBJ1-2	TRBD1	-	14	TRBV28	TGTGCCAGCAGTTTAGACAGGGGTGGATTTGGCTACACCTTC	CASSLDRGGFGYTF
TRBJ1-6	-	-	15	TRBV19	TGTGCCAGTATGGGTGGTCAGGGTAGGAATTCACCCCTCCACTTT	CASMGGQGRNSPLHF
TRBJ2-5	-	-	14	TRBV7-3	TGTGCCAGCAGCTTACGGGGAGGGGGAGAGACCCAGTACTTC	CASSLRGGGETQYF
TRBJ2-1	TRBD2	-	17	TRBV7-9	TGTGCCAGCAGCTCGGGGACTAGCGCCAGCTCCTACAATGAGCAGTTCTTC	CASSSGTSASSYNEQFF
TRBJ2-1	TRBD2	-	15	TRBV5-1	TGCGCCAGCAGCTCCGCGGGAGGGGCCTACAATGAGCAGTTCTTC	CASSSAGGAYNEQFF
TRBJ2-2	TRBD1	-	18	TRBV3-1/TRBV3-2	TGTGCCAGCAGCCAAGAAAGGGGACAGGGGTCAAGCACCGGGGAGCTGTTTTTT	CASSQERGQGSSTGELFF
TRBJ2-1	-	-	13	TRBV3-1/TRBV3-2	TGTGCCAGCAGCCAAGGCGGATCCAATGAGCAGTTCTTC	CASSQGGSNEQFF
TRBJ1-3	-	-	14	TRBV4-2	TGTGCCAGCAGCCAAATCGTGAGGGGAAACACCATATATTTT	CASSQIVRGNTIYF
TRBJ2-1	-	-	14	TRBV25-1	TGTGCCAGCAGTGATCCCGGGATTCCCAATGAGCAGTTCTTC	CASSDPGIPNEQFF
TRBJ2-1	TRBD2	-	19	TRBV4-3	TGCCCCCCCCGCCGGGGGGGTCTAGCGGGAGGGAGCTCCTACAATGAGCAGTTCTTC	CPPRRGGLAGGSSYNEQFF
TRBJ1-2	TRBD1	-	14	TRBV3-1/TRBV3-2	TGTGCCAGCAGCCCCGGGACAGCTTCCTATGGCTACACCTTC	CASSPGTASYGYTF
TRBJ1-2	TRBD1	once	13	TRBV30	TGTGCCTGGAGTACATCCAACAGGGGTGGCTACACCTTC	CAWSTSNRGGYTF
TRBJ2-3	TRBD2	-	17	TRBV6-6	TGTGCCAGCAGTCCTCCTGAAGGGGAGGGCTTCCCAGATACGCAGTATTTT	CASSPPEGEGFPDTQYF
TRBJ2-7	-	once	15	TRBV27	TGTGCCAGCAGTATCCTCCCGCCGGGGGGCCACGAGCAGTACTTC	CASSILPPGGHEQYF
TRBJ2-7	-	-	16	TRBV7-2	TGTGCCAGCAGCTTAGTATCCGGGTATCCCTCCTACGAGCAGTACTTC	CASSLVSGYPSYEQYF
TRBJ2-7	TRBD2	-	17	TRBV5-1	TGCGCCAGCAGTAAGAGGGGGCGAGTAGCGGGAGGGTTCGAGCAGTACTTC	CASSKRGRVAGGFEQYF
TRBJ2-7	-	-	15	TRBV6-5	TGTGCCAGCAGTTCCCCCAGGATCGTTGGCTACGAGCAGTACTTC	CASSSPRIVGYEQYF
TRBJ1-5	-	-	15	TRBV9	TGTGCCAGCAGCGTAGGGCCAGATGGCAATCAGCCCCAGCATTTT	CASSVGPDGNQPQHF
TRBJ2-5	TRBD1	-	15	TRBV10-3	TGTGCCATCAGTGACGACAGGGACACTGGAGAGACCCAGTACTTC	CAISDDRDTGETQYF
TRBJ1-3	-	once	13	TRBV9	TGTGCCAGCAACCTCGCCGGGGGAGCCACCATATATTTT	CASNLAGGATIYF
TRBJ2-1	-	-	16	TRBV21-1	TGTGCCAGCAGCCCCGGACTAGCGCGCCCCAACAATGAGCAGTTCTTC	CASSPGLARPNNEQFF
TRBJ2-1	TRBD2	-	14	TRBV5-1	TGCGCCAGCAGCTACTCAGCTAGCGGAAATGAGCAGTTCTTC	CASSYSASGNEQFF
TRBJ2-7	TRBD2	-	16	TRBV9	TGTGCCAGCAGCGTCGGGACTAGCGGGAGTGGCTACGAGCAGTACTTC	CASSVGTSGSGYEQYF
TRBJ1-4	-	-	13	TRBV4-3	TGCGCCAGCAGCCAGGGGCACGGGGAAAAACTGTTTTTT	CASSQGHGEKLFF
TRBJ2-1	TRBD2	-	15	TRBV20-1	TGCAGTGCTAGTAGACTAGCGGTCCCAAGGAATGAGCAGTTCTTC	CSASRLAVPRNEQFF
TRBJ2-2	-	once	18	TRBV7-9	TGTGCCAGCAGCTTAAGGGGCGGGGCCGGGATCGTCACCGGGGAGCTGTTTTTT	CASSLRGGAGIVTGELFF
TRBJ1-4	-	-	15	TRBV4-3	TGCGCCAGCAGTACAGGGAAAGCAACTAATGAAAAACTGTTTTTT	CASSTGKATNEKLFF
TRBJ2-1	TRBD1	-	20	TRBV23-1	TGCGCCAGCAGTCCAATCCCGGGACAGGGTTCCCACCAACCCAGGAATGAGCAGTTCTTC	CASSPIPGQGSHQPRNEQFF
TRBJ2-1	TRBD2	-	16	TRBV30	TGTGCCTGGAGTGTATGGGCTAGCGGGAGGGCCTCTGAGCAGTTCTTC	CAWSVWASGRASEQFF
TRBJ1-6	-	few	18	TRBV6-1	TGTGCCAGCAGTGAAGGGGAGGGGGTTGGCTCCTATAATTCACCCCTCCACTTT	CASSEGEGVGSYNSPLHF
TRBJ2-7	TRBD2	-	18	TRBV2	TGTGCCAGCCGTTCCACGGGACTAGCGGGAGGGCCTAACTACGAGCAGTACTTC	CASRSTGLAGGPNYEQYF
TRBJ1-4	-	-	14	TRBV28	TGTGCCAGCATCGGGGTTGCAACTAATGAAAAACTGTTTTTT	CASIGVATNEKLFF